This T cell receptor beta chain was captured by sequencing in a study of T cells after yellow fever vaccination. General study points: Relatively few clonotypes were ones that appeared in both CD4 and CD8 compartments. Most clones from primary vaccination were detected again post-booster (approximately 97% CD4, roughly 90% CD8). By day 5 rather than day 15, the secondary response had peaked, though it was weaker.

TCRdb passed the 5' RACE reads through MiXCR, listing each CDR3 protein once. The table includes hundreds of thousands of distinct CDR3 sequences, roughly an eighth detected once. V lost 4 bases, J lost 12 bases, and 16 bases lay in between. Germline lookup yields CDR1 LGHDT and CDR2 YNNKEL (reference sequence). This CDR3 comprises 13 residues. The sample holds a few counts of this clonotype. Its antigen is not known. The chain recombines TRBV3-1 with TRBJ2-1; D might be TRBD2 (5 bases). The starting material was PBMCs, obtained on the day of the yellow fever booster vaccination. This sequence originates from a man younger than 40 who received the YFV17D yellow fever vaccine. The CDR3, as DNA: TGTGCCAGCAGCCCCCCCGGGAAAGCGGTGCAGTTCTTC. It encodes CASSPPGKAVQFF.